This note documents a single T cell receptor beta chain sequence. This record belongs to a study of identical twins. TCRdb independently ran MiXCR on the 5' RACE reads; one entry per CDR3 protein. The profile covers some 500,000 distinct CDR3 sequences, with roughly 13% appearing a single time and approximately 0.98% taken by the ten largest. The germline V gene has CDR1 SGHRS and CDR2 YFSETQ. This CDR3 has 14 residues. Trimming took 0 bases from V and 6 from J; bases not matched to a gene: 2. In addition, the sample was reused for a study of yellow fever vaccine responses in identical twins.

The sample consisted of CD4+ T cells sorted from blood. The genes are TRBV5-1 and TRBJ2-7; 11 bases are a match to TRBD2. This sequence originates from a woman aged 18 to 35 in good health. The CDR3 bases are TGCGCCAGCAGCTTGGGACTAGCGGGGACCGAGCAGTACTTC. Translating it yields CASSLGLAGTEQYF.